The rows below give T cell receptor beta chains drawn from one sample of a study of blood T cell repertoires in COVID-19. Clones were read by immunoSEQ multiplex PCR, and TCRdb kept only the in-frame ones, dropping some. The sample has about 59,000 clones; around nine tenths are singletons. What was sequenced was peripheral blood. These receptors all come from a man older than 75 with acute or convalescent COVID-19. The CDR3 runs from the conserved cysteine through the conserved F or W. Fields, in order: V gene, clone size, J gene, D gene, CDR3 DNA, CDR3 protein. The D gene is left open where the match is weak. Size is stated for part of the rows, as once, few or many counts, or as a class when the clone is expanded.

>TRBV3-1/TRBV3-2|NA|TRBJ2-7|TRBD1
TGTGCCAGCAGCCGGACAGGGGTGGTCTACGAGCAGTACTTC
CASSRTGVVYEQYF
>TRBV5-1|NA|TRBJ2-1|TRBD2
TGCGCCAGCAGCCCGGGACTAGCGGGGGGTATAGTTAACGATGAGCAGTTCTTC
CASSPGLAGGIVNDEQFF
>TRBV9|NA|TRBJ2-6|NA
TGTGCCAGCAGCGTAGGGCGGACAGATCTTGGCTCTGGGGCCAACGTCCTGACTTTC
CASSVGRTDLGSGANVLTF
>TRBV4-2|NA|TRBJ2-2|TRBD1
TGTGCCAGCAGCCAAGAGGGCAGGACAGGGATGACCGGGGAGCTGTTTTTT
CASSQEGRTGMTGELFF
>TRBV7-8|NA|TRBJ1-5|NA
TGTGCCAGCAGCCCAAGGTCGGATGGCAGGGTCTGGCATTTT
CASSPRSDGRVWHF
>TRBV5-5|NA|TRBJ2-7|TRBD1
TGTGCCAGCAGCTTGGGGACAGGGTTAGGGTACGAGCAGTACTTC
CASSLGTGLGYEQYF
>TRBV10-3|NA|TRBJ2-7|TRBD1
TGTGCCATCAGTTTACAGGGGGGCAGCTACGAGCAGTACTTC
CAISLQGGSYEQYF
>TRBV5-4|NA|TRBJ1-2|NA
TGTGCCAGCAGCCCCTACGGCGGGGGCGCGGGCTATGGCTACACCTTC
CASSPYGGGAGYGYTF
>TRBV12-5|few|TRBJ2-3|TRBD2
TGTGCTAGTGCCCCAGTTACGGGGGGAATCACAGATACGCAGTATTTT
CASAPVTGGITDTQYF
>TRBV29-1|NA|TRBJ2-7|TRBD1
TGCAGCGCCCGGGGCGACAGGGGACACCCCTACGAGCAGTACTTC
CSARGDRGHPYEQYF
>TRBV9|NA|TRBJ2-7|TRBD2
TGTGCCAGCAGCGTAGAACTAGCGGGGGGCGAGCAGTACTTC
CASSVELAGGEQYF
>TRBV19|NA|TRBJ1-2|TRBD1
TGTGCCAGTCGTCCGTTTGGACAGGGGGCTTATAATGGCTACACCTTC
CASRPFGQGAYNGYTF
>TRBV9|NA|TRBJ1-2|NA
TGTGCCAGCACAGGGGACGCTAATACGGGCTACACCTTC
CASTGDANTGYTF
>TRBV5-5|NA|TRBJ2-1|NA
TGTGCCAGCAGCTTGATTGCGTACAATGAGCAGTTCTTC
CASSLIAYNEQFF
>TRBV6-5|NA|TRBJ2-7|NA
TGTGCCAGCAGTTACGCCGGACAGCCCTCCTACGAGCAGTACTTC
CASSYAGQPSYEQYF
>TRBV6-5|once|TRBJ2-1|NA
TGTGCCAGCACCGGGGGAGGATCGTCCTACAATGAGCAGTTCTTC
CASTGGGSSYNEQFF
>TRBV5-1|NA|TRBJ2-7|TRBD2
TGCGCCAGCAGCTTGGGCGGGGGGGCTATGATTCCCGAGCAGTACTTC
CASSLGGGAMIPEQYF
>TRBV7-6|NA|TRBJ2-5|TRBD2
TGTGCCAGCAGCCCCCGGGATAGCGGGGGAGAGACCCAGTACTTC
CASSPRDSGGETQYF
>TRBV6-1|NA|TRBJ2-7|TRBD2
TGTGCCAGCAGTGAAGGGGAGGGACCCTACGAGCAGTACTTC
CASSEGEGPYEQYF
>TRBV9|NA|TRBJ2-2|TRBD1
TGTGCCAGCAGCTTCCAGACAGGGGAAGACGGGGAGCTGTTTTTT
CASSFQTGEDGELFF
>TRBV6-6|NA|TRBJ1-2|NA
TGTGCCAGCAGTTCCACAGAGCCTGGTGGCTACACCTTC
CASSSTEPGGYTF
>TRBV4-1|NA|TRBJ2-6|NA
TGCGCCAGCAGCCAAGAAGGCGACAGGACGACTGCTGGGGCCAACGTCCTGACTTTC
CASSQEGDRTTAGANVLTF
>TRBV11-1|NA|TRBJ2-5|TRBD2
TGTGCCAGCAGCTTATATAGCGGGGAAGAGACCCAGTACTTC
CASSLYSGEETQYF
>TRBV4-1|NA|TRBJ1-2|NA
TGCGCCAGCAGCCAATCTAGACAGGACCGGGGCTACACCTTC
CASSQSRQDRGYTF
>TRBV19|NA|TRBJ2-7|NA
TGTGCCAGTAGTATCGGGATGAATTCCTACGAGCAGTACTTC
CASSIGMNSYEQYF
>TRBV4-1|NA|TRBJ2-2|NA
TGCGCCAGCAGCGACGAGGTCGCAGCGAACACCGGGGAGCTGTTTTTT
CASSDEVAANTGELFF
>TRBV5-1|NA|TRBJ2-7|TRBD1
TGCGCCAGCAGCCGTTCTGGGACAGGGGGCTCCTACGAGCAGTACTTC
CASSRSGTGGSYEQYF
>TRBV9|NA|TRBJ2-3|NA
TGTGCCAGCAGCGTAGCCGAGGACAGAACCACAGATACGCAGTATTTT
CASSVAEDRTTDTQYF
>TRBV9|NA|TRBJ2-3|TRBD1
TGTGCCAGCAGCGTATGGGACAGAAGCACAGATACGCAGTATTTT
CASSVWDRSTDTQYF
>TRBV7-9|NA|TRBJ2-2|TRBD1
TGTGCCAGCAGCTTATTGGGACAGGGTTACACCGGGGAGCTGTTTTTT
CASSLLGQGYTGELFF
>TRBV5-1|NA|TRBJ2-6|NA
TGCGCCAGCAGCTTGGACGGGACATCCTCTGGGGCCAACGTCCTGACTTTC
CASSLDGTSSGANVLTF
>TRBV2|NA|TRBJ1-4|NA
TGTGCCAGCAGTCAAGACCCCGGAGACGAAAAACTGTTTTTT
CASSQDPGDEKLFF
>TRBV3-1/TRBV3-2|few|TRBJ1-4|NA
TGTGCCAGCAGCCGAAGCGGCGGGCGAAAAAAACTGTTTTTT
CASSRSGGRKKLFF
>TRBV14|NA|TRBJ1-1|NA
TGTGCCAGCAGCCCAGTAAGTGGGGCGAGAGGCGCTTTCTTT
CASSPVSGARGAFF
>TRBV6-5|NA|TRBJ2-7|NA
TGTGCCAGCAGTTACTCGAGAGAGCCAGGTTACGAGCAGTACTTC
CASSYSREPGYEQYF
>TRBV24-1|once|TRBJ2-1|TRBD2
TGTGCCACCAGTGATTCCGGTAGCGGGGGGGCCAACAATGAGCAGTTCTTC
CATSDSGSGGANNEQFF
>TRBV29-1|NA|TRBJ2-1|NA
TGCAGCGTTGAAAGGCGACAGGCCTACAATGAGCAGTTCTTC
CSVERRQAYNEQFF
>TRBV11-1|NA|TRBJ2-3|NA
TGTGCCAGCAGCTTAGATCCGGGGTCGGGAGATACGCAGTATTTT
CASSLDPGSGDTQYF
>TRBV6-1|NA|TRBJ2-6|NA
TGTGCCAGCAGTGAAGCAGCGGCTGAAGCCAACGTCCTGACTTTC
CASSEAAAEANVLTF
>TRBV7-3|NA|TRBJ2-2|NA
TGTGCCAGCAGCCTGAGACCCTATCGGGTCACCGGGGAGCTGTTTTTT
CASSLRPYRVTGELFF
>TRBV13|NA|TRBJ2-4|TRBD2
TGTGCCAGCAGCCTAAATTACGGCGGGGGGCCTCTAGCCAAAAACATTCAGTACTTC
CASSLNYGGGPLAKNIQYF
>TRBV28|NA|TRBJ1-5|NA
TGTGCCAGCAGTGTAGGCGGGCGGTGGGGCAATCAGCCCCAGCATTTT
CASSVGGRWGNQPQHF
>TRBV5-1|NA|TRBJ2-7|NA
TGCGCCAGCAGTCAGCAGGACAGATCACCCCGTACGGAGCAGTACTTC
CASSQQDRSPRTEQYF
>TRBV2|NA|TRBJ2-6|TRBD1
TGTGCCAGCAGAGCCGGGACAGGGGATGCTGGGGCCAACGTCCTGACTTTC
CASRAGTGDAGANVLTF
>TRBV19|NA|TRBJ2-5|NA
TGTGCCAGTAGTGGCCAGTACCAAGAGACCCAGTACTTC
CASSGQYQETQYF
>TRBV3-1/TRBV3-2|NA|TRBJ2-2|TRBD2
TGTGCCAGCAGCCCGGTGGGGAGGGCGGGAACCGGGGAGCTGTTTTTT
CASSPVGRAGTGELFF
>TRBV28|NA|TRBJ1-3|NA
TGTGCCAGCAGTTTACCCCTGGCTGGGACACGCGACACCATATATTTT
CASSLPLAGTRDTIYF
>TRBV9|NA|TRBJ2-3|NA
TGTGCCAGCAGCGGGGGGCCCCGACCGCAGTATTTT
CASSGGPRPQYF
>TRBV6-4|once|TRBJ2-2|NA
TGTGCCAGCAGTGCCATCTCAGGGCCCGGGGAGCTGTTTTTT
CASSAISGPGELFF
>TRBV7-9|NA|TRBJ1-1|NA
TGTGCCAGCAGCTTAGGGCTCGCAATGGACACTGAAGCTTTCTTT
CASSLGLAMDTEAFF
>TRBV6-1|NA|TRBJ2-7|NA
TGTGCCAGCAGTGACGGGGGGCTCTACGAGCAGTACTTC
CASSDGGLYEQYF
>TRBV5-4|NA|TRBJ1-2|TRBD1
TGTGCCAGCAGCTTGCAGGGGGCAGTCTATGGCTACACCTTC
CASSLQGAVYGYTF